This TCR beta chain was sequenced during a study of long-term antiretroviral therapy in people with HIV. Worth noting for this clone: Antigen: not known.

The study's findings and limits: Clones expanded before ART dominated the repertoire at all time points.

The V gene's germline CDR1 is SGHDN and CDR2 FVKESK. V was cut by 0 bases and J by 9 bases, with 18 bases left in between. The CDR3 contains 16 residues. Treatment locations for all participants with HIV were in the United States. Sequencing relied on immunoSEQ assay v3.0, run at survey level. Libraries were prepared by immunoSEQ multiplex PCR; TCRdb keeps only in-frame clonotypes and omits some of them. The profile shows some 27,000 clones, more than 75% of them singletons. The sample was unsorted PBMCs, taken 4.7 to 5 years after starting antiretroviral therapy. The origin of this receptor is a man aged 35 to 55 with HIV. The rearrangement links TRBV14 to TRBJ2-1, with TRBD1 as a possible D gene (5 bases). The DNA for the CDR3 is TGTGCCAGCAGCCAAGATGCGATGCAGGGTTGGGGTGAGCAGTTCTTC. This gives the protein CASSQDAMQGWGEQFF.